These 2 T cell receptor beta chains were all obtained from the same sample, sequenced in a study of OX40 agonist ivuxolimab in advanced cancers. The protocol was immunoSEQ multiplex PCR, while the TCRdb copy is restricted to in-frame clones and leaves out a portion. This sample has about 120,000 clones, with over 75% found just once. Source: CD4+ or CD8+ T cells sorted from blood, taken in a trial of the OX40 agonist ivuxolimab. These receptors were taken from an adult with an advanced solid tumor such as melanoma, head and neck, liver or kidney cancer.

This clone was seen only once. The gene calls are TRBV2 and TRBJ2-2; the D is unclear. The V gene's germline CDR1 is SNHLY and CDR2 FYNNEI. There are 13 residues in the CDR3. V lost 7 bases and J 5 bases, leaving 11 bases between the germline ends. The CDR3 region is CASTFSQTGELFF. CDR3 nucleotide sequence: TGTGCCAGCACATTCAGCCAAACCGGGGAGCTGTTTTTT.

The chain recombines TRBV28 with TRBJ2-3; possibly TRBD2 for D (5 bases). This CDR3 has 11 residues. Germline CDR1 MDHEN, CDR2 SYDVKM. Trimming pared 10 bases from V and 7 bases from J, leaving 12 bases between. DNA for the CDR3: TGTGCCACTTGGAGGTCCTATACGCAGTATTTT. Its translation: CATWRSYTQYF. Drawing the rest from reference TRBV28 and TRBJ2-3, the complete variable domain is DVKVTQSSRYLVKRTGEKVFLECVQDMDHENMFWYRQDPGLGLRLIYFSYDVKMKEKGDIPEGYSVSREKKERFSLILESASTNQTSMYLCATWRSYTQYFGPGTRLTVL.